The rows below give T cell receptor beta chains drawn from one sample of a study of blood T cell repertoires in COVID-19. TCRdb's copy holds only in-frame clones and misses some; the assay was immunoSEQ multiplex PCR. Among approximately 390,000 clones, more than 75% were seen once, and the ten largest hold about 10%. Sequencing used PBMCs or T cells enriched from blood (not recorded which). Source of these receptors: a woman in her forties or fifties who had recovered from COVID-19. The CDR3 runs from the conserved cysteine through the conserved F or W. A D gene is named only where the DNA matches it firmly. Only part of the rows carry a size: once, few, many, or a class if the clone is expanded.

TGTGCCAGCTCATCGGACAGGGGGACTGGCTACACCTTC,CASSSDRGTGYTF,-,TRBV18,TRBD1,TRBJ1-2
TGTGCCAGTAGTATAGACCTTAGCAATCAGCCCCAGCATTTT,CASSIDLSNQPQHF,-,TRBV19,-,TRBJ1-5
TGTGCCAGCAGCTTCTCGTCGGGCAATCAGCCCCAGCATTTT,CASSFSSGNQPQHF,-,TRBV7-9,-,TRBJ1-5
TGCGCCAGCAGCTCCACCCCCGGGACAGGGGCTGGGGCCAACGTCCTGACTTTC,CASSSTPGTGAGANVLTF,-,TRBV5-1,TRBD1,TRBJ2-6
TGTGCCAGCAGCTATACAGGGAACACTGAAGCTTTCTTT,CASSYTGNTEAFF,-,TRBV27,-,TRBJ1-1
TGTGCCAGCAGTTCCAATCAGGGGGCGCTGGGTGGCTACACCTTC,CASSSNQGALGGYTF,-,TRBV25-1,TRBD1,TRBJ1-2
TGTGCCAGCAGCGCCGCTAGCGGATACAATGAGCAGTTCTTC,CASSAASGYNEQFF,-,TRBV7-2,TRBD2,TRBJ2-1
TGTGCCAGTAGTATAGCCGAGGGGGCCTACGAGCAGTACTTC,CASSIAEGAYEQYF,-,TRBV19,-,TRBJ2-7
TGTGCCAGCAGCCTCATAGCGCGGGCCGGTGCCCTTGAGCAGTTCTTC,CASSLIARAGALEQFF,-,TRBV4-2,-,TRBJ2-1
TGTGCCACAAAGCGACGGTATAGCAATCAGCCCCAGCATTTT,CATKRRYSNQPQHF,once,TRBV21-1,-,TRBJ1-5